This T cell receptor beta chain is from a study of technical replicates of blood from several donors. Measured with immunoSEQ multiplex PCR; TCRdb has only the in-frame clones, and not every one. The repertoire consists of 84,000 or so clones, with approximately 97% occurring once and the leading ten covering 0.15% to 0.2%. The receptor was derived from a human donor in good health. Source material: T cells isolated from PBMCs.

The CDR3 here is CASSSMTGYYYGYTF. CDR3 sequence (DNA): TGTGCCAGCAGCTCCATGACAGGATACTACTATGGCTACACCTTC. The chain joins TRBV7-9 to TRBJ1-2; D may be TRBD1 (6 bases). The CDR3 consists of 15 residues. CDR1 is SEHNR and CDR2 is FQNEAQ in the germline V gene (reference sequence). Trimming removed 4 bases at V and 3 bases at J, with 15 bases between.